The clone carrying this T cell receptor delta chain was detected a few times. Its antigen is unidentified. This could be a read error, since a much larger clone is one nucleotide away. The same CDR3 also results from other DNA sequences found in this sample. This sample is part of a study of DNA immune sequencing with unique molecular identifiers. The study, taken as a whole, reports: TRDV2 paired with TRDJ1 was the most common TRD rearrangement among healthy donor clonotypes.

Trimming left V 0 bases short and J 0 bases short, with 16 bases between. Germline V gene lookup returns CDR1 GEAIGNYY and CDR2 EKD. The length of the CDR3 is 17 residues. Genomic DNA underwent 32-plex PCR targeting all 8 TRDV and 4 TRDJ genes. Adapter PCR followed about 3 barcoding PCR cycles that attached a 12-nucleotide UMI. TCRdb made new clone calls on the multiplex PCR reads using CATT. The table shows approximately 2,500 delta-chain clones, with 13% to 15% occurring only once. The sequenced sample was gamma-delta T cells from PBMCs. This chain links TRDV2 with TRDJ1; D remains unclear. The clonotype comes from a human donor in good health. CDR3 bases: TGTGCCTGTGACACCGTGGTGGGTGACAAGTACACCGATAAACTCATCTTT. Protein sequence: CACDTVVGDKYTDKLIF.